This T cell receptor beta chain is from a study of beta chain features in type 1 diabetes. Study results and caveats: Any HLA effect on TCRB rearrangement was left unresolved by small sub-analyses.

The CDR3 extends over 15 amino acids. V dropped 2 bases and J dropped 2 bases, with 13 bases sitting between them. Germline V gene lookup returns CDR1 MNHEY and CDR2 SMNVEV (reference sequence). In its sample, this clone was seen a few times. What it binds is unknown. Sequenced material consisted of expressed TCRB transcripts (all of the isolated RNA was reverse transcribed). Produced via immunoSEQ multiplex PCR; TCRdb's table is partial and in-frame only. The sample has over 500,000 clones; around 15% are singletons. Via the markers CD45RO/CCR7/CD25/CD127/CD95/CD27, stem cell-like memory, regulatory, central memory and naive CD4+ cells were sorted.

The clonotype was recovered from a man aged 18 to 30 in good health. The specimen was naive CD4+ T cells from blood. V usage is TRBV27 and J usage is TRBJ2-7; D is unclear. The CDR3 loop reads CASSLKVPAPYEQYF. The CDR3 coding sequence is TGTGCCAGCAGTTTAAAAGTCCCGGCCCCCTACGAGCAGTACTTC.